This is a list of T cell receptor beta chains from one sample in a study of blood T cell repertoires in COVID-19. This table comes from immunoSEQ multiplex PCR, and its TCRdb copy is limited to in-frame clones, with some not included. The table has over 150,000 clones, roughly 90% seen once; the top ten hold about a sixth. Sequencing was carried out using peripheral blood. The receptors originated from a man between 50 and 59 years old with COVID-19, enrolled during active disease. Both conserved end residues are part of each CDR3. A D gene is named only where the DNA matches it firmly. Clone sizes are given selectively: once, few, many, or a class where the clone is expanded.

clone_size	d_call	v_call	j_call	cdr3_aa	cdr3_nt
NA	NA	TRBV11-1	TRBJ1-6	CASSSQGDYNSPLHF	TGTGCCAGCAGCTCACAGGGAGACTATAATTCACCCCTCCACTTT
NA	NA	TRBV15	TRBJ2-5	CATSRVVTHQETQYF	TGTGCCACCAGCAGAGTTGTAACACACCAAGAGACCCAGTACTTC
once	NA	TRBV19	TRBJ2-3	CASRPLASTDTQYF	TGTGCCAGTCGTCCTCTAGCTAGCACAGATACGCAGTATTTT
NA	NA	TRBV27	TRBJ2-4	CASSLTYKNIQYF	TGTGCCAGCAGTTTGACTTACAAAAACATTCAGTACTTC
NA	TRBD1	TRBV6-6	TRBJ1-4	CASSRDTGGTDEKLFF	TGTGCCAGCAGCAGAGATACAGGGGGCACGGATGAAAAACTGTTTTTT
NA	NA	TRBV4-3	TRBJ1-1	CASSRVDGEAFF	TGCGCCAGCAGCCGAGTTGACGGGGAAGCTTTCTTT
NA	TRBD1	TRBV19	TRBJ2-7	CASTPGTGIYEQYF	TGTGCCAGTACCCCAGGGACAGGGATCTACGAGCAGTACTTC
NA	TRBD2	TRBV25-1	TRBJ2-3	CASSDLTSSDTQYF	TGTGCCAGCAGTGATTTGACTAGCTCAGATACGCAGTATTTT
few	TRBD1	TRBV9	TRBJ1-5	CASSPTGAGLQPQHF	TGTGCCAGCAGCCCAACAGGGGCAGGGCTTCAGCCCCAGCATTTT
NA	TRBD2	TRBV24-1	TRBJ2-1	CATAGTSGDYNEQFF	TGTGCCACCGCGGGGACTAGCGGGGACTACAATGAGCAGTTCTTC
NA	NA	TRBV6-6	TRBJ2-3	CASSDRGGTDTQYF	TGTGCCAGCAGTGACCGGGGAGGCACAGATACGCAGTATTTT
NA	NA	TRBV27	TRBJ1-5	CASSLARGNQPQHF	TGTGCCAGCAGTCTAGCTCGGGGCAATCAGCCCCAGCATTTT
once	NA	TRBV6-2/TRBV6-3	TRBJ1-2	CASSYKGRHGYTF	TGTGCCAGCAGTTACAAGGGGCGGCATGGCTACACCTTC
NA	NA	TRBV11-2	TRBJ2-2	CASSLDGTGELFF	TGTGCCAGCAGCCTAGACGGCACCGGGGAGCTGTTTTTT
NA	NA	TRBV18	TRBJ1-2	CASSGSGERGYTF	TGTGCCAGCTCCGGTTCGGGGGAGCGGGGCTACACCTTC
once	NA	TRBV28	TRBJ1-2	CASSSLRYGYTF	TGTGCCAGCAGTTCGTTGAGATATGGCTACACCTTC
NA	NA	TRBV5-6	TRBJ1-2	CASSPGGYNYGYTF	TGTGCCAGCAGCCCGGGGGGGTATAACTATGGCTACACCTTC
NA	NA	TRBV6-5	TRBJ1-5	CASSPDRNQPQHF	TGTGCCAGCAGCCCCGACAGGAATCAGCCCCAGCATTTT
NA	NA	TRBV14	TRBJ1-1	CASSQAGPTTEAFF	TGTGCCAGCAGCCAAGCAGGGCCGACGACTGAAGCTTTCTTT
NA	NA	TRBV9	TRBJ2-1	CASSVQFSGYNEQFF	TGTGCCAGCAGCGTTCAGTTTAGCGGTTACAATGAGCAGTTCTTC
NA	NA	TRBV28	TRBJ1-6	CASSSVQGSPLHF	TGTGCCAGCAGTTCCGTGCAGGGTTCACCCCTCCACTTT
once	NA	TRBV6-6	TRBJ1-1	CASRVRATEAFF	TGTGCCAGCAGAGTGAGGGCCACTGAAGCTTTCTTT
NA	TRBD1	TRBV30	TRBJ2-1	CAFTTGSSYNEQFF	TGTGCCTTCACGACAGGGAGCTCCTACAATGAGCAGTTCTTC
NA	NA	TRBV5-1	TRBJ1-6	CASSLAEGPSPLHF	TGCGCCAGCAGCTTGGCCGAGGGCCCTTCACCCCTCCACTTT
NA	NA	TRBV6-2/TRBV6-3	TRBJ2-5	CASSYSRETQYF	TGTGCCAGCAGTTATTCGAGAGAGACCCAGTACTTC
NA	TRBD1	TRBV2	TRBJ2-7	CAGGDRGYEQYF	TGTGCCGGAGGGGACAGGGGTTACGAGCAGTACTTC
few	NA	TRBV6-1	TRBJ1-5	CASSENAMAFNQPQHF	TGTGCCAGCAGTGAAAACGCCATGGCTTTCAATCAGCCCCAGCATTTT
NA	TRBD2	TRBV20-1	TRBJ2-5	CSASISGRAFETQYF	TGCAGTGCTAGTATTAGCGGGAGGGCCTTTGAGACCCAGTACTTC
NA	NA	TRBV6-6	TRBJ1-5	CASSQTGGNQPQHF	TGTGCCAGCAGCCAGACAGGAGGCAATCAGCCCCAGCATTTT
NA	NA	TRBV5-1	TRBJ2-3	CASRLEADTDTQYF	TGCGCCAGCCGCCTCGAGGCAGACACAGATACGCAGTATTTT
NA	TRBD1	TRBV6-5	TRBJ1-2	CASSYGQGANYGYTF	TGTGCCAGCAGCTACGGACAGGGGGCTAACTATGGCTACACCTTC
NA	NA	TRBV12-3/TRBV12-4	TRBJ2-5	CASSLTRTQYF	TGTGCCAGCAGTTTAACCAGGACCCAGTACTTC
NA	NA	TRBV4-1	TRBJ2-7	CASSQNRDPYEQYF	TGCGCCAGCAGCCAGAACCGGGATCCCTACGAGCAGTACTTC
NA	NA	TRBV7-2	TRBJ2-5	CASSLFSDRGETQYF	TGTGCCAGCAGCTTATTCTCGGACCGGGGGGAGACCCAGTACTTC
NA	NA	TRBV27	TRBJ2-4	CASSLSTSWDIQYF	TGTGCCAGCAGTTTATCCACTAGCTGGGACATTCAGTACTTC
NA	NA	TRBV5-6	TRBJ2-2	CASSSPTGGGELFF	TGTGCCAGCAGCAGCCCCACCGGGGGCGGGGAGCTGTTTTTT
NA	NA	TRBV9	TRBJ2-5	CASSTGGETQYF	TGTGCCAGCAGCACTGGAGGAGAGACCCAGTACTTC